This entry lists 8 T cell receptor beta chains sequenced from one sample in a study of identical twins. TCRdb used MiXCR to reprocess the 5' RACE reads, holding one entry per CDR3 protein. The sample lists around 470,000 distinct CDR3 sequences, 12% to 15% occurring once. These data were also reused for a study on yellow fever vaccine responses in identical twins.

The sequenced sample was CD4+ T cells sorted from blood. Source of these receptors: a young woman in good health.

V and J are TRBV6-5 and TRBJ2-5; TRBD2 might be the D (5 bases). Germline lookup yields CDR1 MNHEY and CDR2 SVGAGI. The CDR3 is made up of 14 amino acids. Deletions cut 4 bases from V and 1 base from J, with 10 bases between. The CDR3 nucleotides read TGTGCCAGCAGTTTCTGGGGAGCCCAAGAGACCCAGTACTTC. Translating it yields CASSFWGAQETQYF.

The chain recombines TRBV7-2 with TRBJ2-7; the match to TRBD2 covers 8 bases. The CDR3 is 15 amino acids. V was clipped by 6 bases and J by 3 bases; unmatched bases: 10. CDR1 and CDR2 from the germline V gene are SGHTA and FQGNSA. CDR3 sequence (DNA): TGTGCCAGCAGACCAAAGCGGGAGACTTACTACGAGCAGTACTTC. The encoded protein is CASRPKRETYYEQYF. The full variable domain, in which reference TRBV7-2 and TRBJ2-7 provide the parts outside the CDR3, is GAGVSQSPSNKVTEKGKDVELRCDPISGHTALYWYRQSLGQGLEFLIYFQGNSAPDKSGLPSDRFSAERTGGSVSTLTIQRTQQEDSAVYLCASRPKRETYYEQYFGPGTRLTVT.

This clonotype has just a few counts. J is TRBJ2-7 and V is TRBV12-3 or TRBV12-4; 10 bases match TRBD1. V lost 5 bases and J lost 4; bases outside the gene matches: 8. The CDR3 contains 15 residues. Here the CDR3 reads CASSPEGQGRYEQYF. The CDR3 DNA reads TGTGCCAGCAGTCCGGAGGGACAGGGGAGGTACGAGCAGTACTTC.

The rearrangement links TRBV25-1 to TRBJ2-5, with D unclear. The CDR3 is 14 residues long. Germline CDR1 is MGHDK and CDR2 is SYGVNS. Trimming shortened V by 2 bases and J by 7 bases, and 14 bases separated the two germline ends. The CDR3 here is CASSEPHQWGTQYF. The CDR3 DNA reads TGTGCCAGCAGTGAACCCCACCAATGGGGGACCCAGTACTTC. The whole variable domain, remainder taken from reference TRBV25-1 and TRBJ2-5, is EADIYQTPRYLVIGTGKKITLECSQTMGHDKMYWYQQDPGMELHLIHYSYGVNSTEKGDLSSESTVSRIRTEHFPLTLESARPSHTSQYLCASSEPHQWGTQYFGPGTRLLVL.

The CDR3: CASSLPPGQGTGELFF. The CDR3 coding sequence is TGCGCCAGCAGCTTGCCCCCGGGACAGGGGACCGGGGAGCTGTTTTTT. The chain recombines TRBV5-1 with TRBJ2-2, with TRBD1 matching 10 bases. CDR3 length equals 16 residues. V was clipped by 1 base and J by 5 bases; unmatched bases: 5. Per germline, CDR1 SGHRS and CDR2 YFSETQ.

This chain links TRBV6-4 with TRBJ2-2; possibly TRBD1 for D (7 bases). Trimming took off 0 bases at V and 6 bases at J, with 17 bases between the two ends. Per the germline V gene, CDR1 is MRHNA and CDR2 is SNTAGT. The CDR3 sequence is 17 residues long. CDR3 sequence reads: CASSDSIGGRGAGELFF. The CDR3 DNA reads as TGTGCCAGCAGTGACTCGATCGGTGGCAGGGGGGCCGGGGAGCTGTTTTTT.

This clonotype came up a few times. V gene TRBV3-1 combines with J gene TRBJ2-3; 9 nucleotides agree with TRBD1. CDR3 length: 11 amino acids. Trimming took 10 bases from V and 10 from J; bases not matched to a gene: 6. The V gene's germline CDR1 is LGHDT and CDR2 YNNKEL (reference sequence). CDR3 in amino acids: CATQDRGAQYF. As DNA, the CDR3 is TGTGCCACCCAAGACAGGGGGGCGCAGTATTTT.

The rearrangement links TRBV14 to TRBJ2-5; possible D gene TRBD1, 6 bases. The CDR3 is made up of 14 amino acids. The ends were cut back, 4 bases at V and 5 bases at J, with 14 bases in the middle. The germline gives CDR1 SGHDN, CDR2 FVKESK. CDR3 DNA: TGTGCCAGCAGCCCGCGGCAGGGGATTGAGACCCAGTACTTC. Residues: CASSPRQGIETQYF.